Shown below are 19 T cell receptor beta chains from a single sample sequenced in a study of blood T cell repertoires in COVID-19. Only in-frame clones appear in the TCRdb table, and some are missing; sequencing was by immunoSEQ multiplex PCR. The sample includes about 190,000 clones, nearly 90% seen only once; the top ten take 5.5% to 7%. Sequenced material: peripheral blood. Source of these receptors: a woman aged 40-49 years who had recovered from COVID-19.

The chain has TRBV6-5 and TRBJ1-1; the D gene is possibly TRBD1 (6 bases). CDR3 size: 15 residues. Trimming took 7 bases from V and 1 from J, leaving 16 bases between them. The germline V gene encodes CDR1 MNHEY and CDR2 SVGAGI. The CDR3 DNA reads TGTGCCAGCACAAGACGGGGGGGCACGAACACTGAAGCTTTCTTT. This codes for CASTRRGGTNTEAFF.

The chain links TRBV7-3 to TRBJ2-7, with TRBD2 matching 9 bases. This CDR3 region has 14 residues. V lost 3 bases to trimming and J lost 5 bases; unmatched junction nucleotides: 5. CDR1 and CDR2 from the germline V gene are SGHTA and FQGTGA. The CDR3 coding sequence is TGTGCCAGCAGCTTTGGAGTAGCGGGAGACGAGCAGTACTTC. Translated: CASSFGVAGDEQYF.

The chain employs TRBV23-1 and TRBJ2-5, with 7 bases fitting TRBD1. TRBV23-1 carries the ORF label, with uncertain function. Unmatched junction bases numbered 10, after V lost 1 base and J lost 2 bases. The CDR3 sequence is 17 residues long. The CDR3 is CASSQCRPGQRQETQYF. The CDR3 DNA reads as TGCGCCAGCAGTCAATGTCGACCGGGACAGAGACAAGAGACCCAGTACTTC.

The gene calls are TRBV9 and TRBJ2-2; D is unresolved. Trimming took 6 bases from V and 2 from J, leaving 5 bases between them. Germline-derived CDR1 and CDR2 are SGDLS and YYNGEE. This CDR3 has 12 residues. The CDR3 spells CASTQNTGELFF. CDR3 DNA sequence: TGTGCCAGCACCCAAAACACCGGGGAGCTGTTTTTT.

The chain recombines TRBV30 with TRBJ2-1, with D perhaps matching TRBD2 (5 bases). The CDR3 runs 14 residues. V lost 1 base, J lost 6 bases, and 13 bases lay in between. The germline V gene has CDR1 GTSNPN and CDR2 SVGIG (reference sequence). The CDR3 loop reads CAWSEGTRGNEQFF. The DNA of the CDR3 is TGTGCCTGGAGTGAGGGAACCCGGGGCAATGAGCAGTTCTTC.

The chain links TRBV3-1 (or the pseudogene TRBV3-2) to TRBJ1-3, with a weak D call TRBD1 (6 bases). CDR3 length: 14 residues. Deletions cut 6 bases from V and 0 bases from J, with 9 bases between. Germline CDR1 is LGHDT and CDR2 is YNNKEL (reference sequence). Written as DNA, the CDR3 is TGTGCCAGCAGTAGGGGGTCCTCTGGAAACACCATATATTTT. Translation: CASSRGSSGNTIYF.

CDR3 protein: CASKTGLTNEKLFF. For the CDR3, the DNA is TGTGCCAGCAAGACAGGGTTAACTAATGAAAAACTGTTTTTT. The gene calls are TRBV27 and TRBJ1-4, with 7 nucleotides matching TRBD1. CDR3 length: 14 residues. Germline CDR1 is MNHEY and CDR2 is SMNVEV (reference sequence). Trimming at V came to 7 bases and at J to 1 base, leaving 3 bases not matched to a gene.

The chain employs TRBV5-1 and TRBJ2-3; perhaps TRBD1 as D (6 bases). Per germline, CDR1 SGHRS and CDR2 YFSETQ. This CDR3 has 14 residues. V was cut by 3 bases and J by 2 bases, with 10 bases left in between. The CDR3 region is CASSWTEPTDTQYF. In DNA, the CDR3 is TGCGCCAGCAGCTGGACAGAACCCACAGATACGCAGTATTTT.

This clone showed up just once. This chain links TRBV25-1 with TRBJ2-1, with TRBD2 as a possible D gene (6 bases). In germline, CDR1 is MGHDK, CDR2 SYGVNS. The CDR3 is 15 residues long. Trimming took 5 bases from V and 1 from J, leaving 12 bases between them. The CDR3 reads CASSPPAGSYNEQFF. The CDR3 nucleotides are TGTGCCAGCAGTCCCCCGGCGGGGTCCTACAATGAGCAGTTCTTC.

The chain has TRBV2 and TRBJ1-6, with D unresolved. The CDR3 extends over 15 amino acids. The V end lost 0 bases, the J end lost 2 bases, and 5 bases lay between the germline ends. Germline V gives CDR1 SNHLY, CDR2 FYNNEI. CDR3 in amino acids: CASSEAGTYNSPLHF. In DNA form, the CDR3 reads TGTGCCAGCAGTGAAGCCGGGACCTATAATTCACCCCTCCACTTT.

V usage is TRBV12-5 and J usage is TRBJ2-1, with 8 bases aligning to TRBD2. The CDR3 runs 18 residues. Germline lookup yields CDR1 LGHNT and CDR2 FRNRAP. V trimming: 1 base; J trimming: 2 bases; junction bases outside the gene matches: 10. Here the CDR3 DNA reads TGTGCTAGTGGTTTGGGAGGGACCCCGGGACTAGCCTACAATGAGCAGTTCTTC. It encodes CASGLGGTPGLAYNEQFF. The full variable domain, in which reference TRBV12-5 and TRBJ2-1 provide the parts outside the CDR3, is DARVTQTPRHKVTEMGQEVTMRCQPILGHNTVFWYRQTMMQGLELLAYFRNRAPLDDSGMPKDRFSAEMPDATLATLKIQPSEPRDSAVYFCASGLGGTPGLAYNEQFFGPGTRLTVL.

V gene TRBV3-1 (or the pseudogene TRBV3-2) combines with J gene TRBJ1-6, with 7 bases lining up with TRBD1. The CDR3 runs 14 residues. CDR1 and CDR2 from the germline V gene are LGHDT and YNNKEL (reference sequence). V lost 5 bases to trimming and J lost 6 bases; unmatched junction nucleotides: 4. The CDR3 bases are TGTGCCAGCAGCTCGACAGGGACTAATTCACCCCTCCACTTT. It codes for CASSSTGTNSPLHF.

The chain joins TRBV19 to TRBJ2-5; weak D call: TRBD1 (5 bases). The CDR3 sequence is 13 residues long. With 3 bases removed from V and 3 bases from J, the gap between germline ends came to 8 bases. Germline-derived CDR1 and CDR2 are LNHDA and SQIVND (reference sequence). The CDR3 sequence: CASSMRQKETQYF. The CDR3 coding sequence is TGTGCCAGTAGTATGCGACAGAAAGAGACCCAGTACTTC.

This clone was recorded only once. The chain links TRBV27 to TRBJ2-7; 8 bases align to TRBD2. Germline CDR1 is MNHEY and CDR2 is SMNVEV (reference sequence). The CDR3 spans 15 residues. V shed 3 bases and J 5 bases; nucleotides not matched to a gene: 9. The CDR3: CASSFKGLGSHEQYF. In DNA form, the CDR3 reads TGTGCCAGCAGTTTTAAGGGACTAGGATCTCACGAGCAGTACTTC.

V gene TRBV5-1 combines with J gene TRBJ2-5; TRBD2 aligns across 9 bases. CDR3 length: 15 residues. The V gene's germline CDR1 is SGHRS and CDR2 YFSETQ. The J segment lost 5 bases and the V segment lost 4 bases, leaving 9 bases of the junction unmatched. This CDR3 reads CASSPAGTSFETQYF. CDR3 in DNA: TGCGCCAGCAGCCCGGCCGGGACTAGCTTTGAGACCCAGTACTTC. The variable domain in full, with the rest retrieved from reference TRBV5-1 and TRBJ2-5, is KAGVTQTPRYLIKTRGQQVTLSCSPISGHRSVSWYQQTPGQGLQFLFEYFSETQRNKGNFPGRFSGRQFSNSRSEMNVSTLELGDSALYLCASSPAGTSFETQYFGPGTRLLVL.

The CDR3 sequence: CASSLTAPHHSYNEQFF. The CDR3 nucleotides read TGTGCCAGCAGCTTAACGGCCCCTCACCATTCCTACAATGAGCAGTTCTTC. The chain couples TRBV7-3 to TRBJ2-1; D gene unclear. Germline lookup yields CDR1 SGHTA and CDR2 FQGTGA. This CDR3 is built from 17 residues. The V and J ends lost 0 bases and 1 base respectively, with 13 bases between them.

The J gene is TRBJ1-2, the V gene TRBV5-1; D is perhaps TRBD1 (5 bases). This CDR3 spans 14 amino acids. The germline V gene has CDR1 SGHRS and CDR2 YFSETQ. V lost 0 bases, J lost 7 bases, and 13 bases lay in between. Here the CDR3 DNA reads TGCGCCAGCAGCTTGGAAGGAGGGGAGCGTGGCTACACCTTC. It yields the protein CASSLEGGERGYTF.

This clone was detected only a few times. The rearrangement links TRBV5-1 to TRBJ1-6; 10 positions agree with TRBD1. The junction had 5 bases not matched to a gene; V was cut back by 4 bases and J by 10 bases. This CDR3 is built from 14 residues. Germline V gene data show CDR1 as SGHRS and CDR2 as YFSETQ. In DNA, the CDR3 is TGCGCCAGCAGCCGGGACAGGGGATACTCACCCCTCCACTTT. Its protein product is CASSRDRGYSPLHF.

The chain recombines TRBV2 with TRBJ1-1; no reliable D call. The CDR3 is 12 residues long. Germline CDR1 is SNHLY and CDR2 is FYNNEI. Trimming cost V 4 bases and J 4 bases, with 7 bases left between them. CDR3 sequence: CASSVTGTEAFF. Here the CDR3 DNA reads TGTGCCAGCAGTGTAACCGGCACTGAAGCTTTCTTT.